What follows are 27 T cell receptor beta chains derived from one specimen sequenced in a study of blood T cell repertoires in COVID-19. Clones were read by immunoSEQ multiplex PCR, and TCRdb kept only the in-frame ones, dropping some. The sample lists 340,000 or so clones; around 83% were seen once. The sequenced material came from peripheral blood. These receptors all come from a man in his thirties or forties with active or convalescent COVID-19.

The J gene is TRBJ1-3, the V gene TRBV5-1; TRBD1 is a possible D gene (5 bases). The CDR3 runs to 14 residues. Trimming cost V 4 bases and J 2 bases, with 10 bases left between them. Germline CDR1 is SGHRS and CDR2 is YFSETQ. The CDR3 here is CASSPGGAGNTIYF. For the CDR3, the DNA is TGCGCCAGCAGCCCGGGGGGGGCTGGAAACACCATATATTTT.

The genes are TRBV28 and TRBJ2-6, with a possible D match to TRBD1 (6 bases). Trimming shortened V by 6 bases and J by 0 bases, and 12 bases separated the two germline ends. The CDR3 spans 16 residues. The germline gives CDR1 MDHEN, CDR2 SYDVKM. The CDR3 DNA reads as TGTGCCAGCAGCATTACAGGGTACTCTGGGGCCAACGTCCTGACTTTC. Its translation is CASSITGYSGANVLTF.

This chain connects TRBV29-1 to TRBJ1-2, with D perhaps TRBD1 (6 bases). CDR1 and CDR2 from the germline V gene are SQVTM and ANQGSEA. The CDR3 is 12 amino acids. V was shortened by 2 bases and J by 7 bases, with 11 bases between the two germline ends. The chain's CDR3 is CSVESGAGGYTF. CDR3 in DNA: TGCAGCGTTGAATCAGGGGCCGGTGGCTACACCTTC.

The chain couples TRBV27 to TRBJ1-5, with 8 bases lining up with TRBD1. V gave up 2 bases and J gave up 5 bases; unmatched junction bases: 8. The CDR3 runs 16 residues. CDR1 is MNHEY and CDR2 is SMNVEV in the germline V gene (reference sequence). CDR3 amino acids: CASSLEGRGPYQPQHF. Here the CDR3 DNA reads TGTGCCAGCAGTTTAGAGGGCAGGGGGCCGTATCAGCCCCAGCATTTT.

V gene TRBV6-5 combines with J gene TRBJ2-7, with D tentatively TRBD2 (6 bases). The CDR3 extends over 14 amino acids. V dropped 5 bases and J dropped 1 base, with 12 bases sitting between them. CDR1 and CDR2 from the germline V gene are MNHEY and SVGAGI. The CDR3 region is CASSNRERSYEQYF. The CDR3 DNA follows: TGTGCCAGCAGTAACCGGGAGAGGTCCTACGAGCAGTACTTC.

This clone was seen a single time. The chain carries TRBV27 and TRBJ2-3; possible D gene TRBD2, 6 bases. Per the germline V gene, CDR1 is MNHEY and CDR2 is SMNVEV (reference sequence). V shed 1 base and J shed 2 bases, with 19 bases lying between them. The CDR3 is made up of 18 amino acids. For the CDR3, the DNA is TGTGCCAGCAGTTTATTCCGAAGGCGGGATTGGGTCACAGATACGCAGTATTTT. It codes for CASSLFRRRDWVTDTQYF.

V is TRBV11-1 and J is TRBJ2-7, with 11 nucleotides matching TRBD1. The CDR3 consists of 14 residues. Germline values: CDR1 SGHAT, CDR2 FQDESV (reference sequence). Trimming at V came to 5 bases and at J to 7 bases, leaving 7 bases not matched to a gene. CDR3 residues: CASSLGQGAGEQYF. Here the CDR3 DNA reads TGTGCCAGCAGCCTCGGACAGGGGGCAGGGGAGCAGTACTTC. Filled out from reference TRBV11-1 and TRBJ2-7, the complete variable domain reads EAEVAQSPRYKITEKSQAVAFWCDPISGHATLYWYRQILGQGPELLVQFQDESVVDDSQLPKDRFSAERLKGVDSTLKIQPAELGDSAMYLCASSLGQGAGEQYFGPGTRLTVT.

V is TRBV24-1 and J is TRBJ1-2, with 10 bases matching TRBD1. The V segment lost 2 bases and the J segment 8 bases; nucleotides outside the gene matches: 7. Germline values: CDR1 KGHDR, CDR2 SFDVKD. This CDR3 has 15 amino acids. CDR3 sequence: CATSDSTGGARGYTF. CDR3 bases: TGTGCCACCAGTGATTCGACAGGGGGCGCGAGAGGCTACACCTTC.

This clone was observed a few times. The J gene is TRBJ1-2, the V gene TRBV18; TRBD1 is a possible D gene (5 bases). The CDR3 covers 15 residues. V was pared by 3 bases and J by 8 bases, with 19 bases between. Germline loops: CDR1 KGHSH, CDR2 LQKENI. CDR3 amino acids: CASSPPQAGRGGYTF. CDR3 DNA: TGTGCCAGCTCACCCCCCCAGGCAGGGCGGGGCGGCTACACCTTC.

The V and J genes are TRBV7-2 and TRBJ1-1, with 7 bases identical to TRBD1. Germline values: CDR1 SGHTA, CDR2 FQGNSA. This CDR3 has 16 residues. V dropped 5 bases and J dropped 4; count of bases not matched to a gene: 13. The CDR3 bases are TGTGCCAGCAGCCAGGCCCCCAGGGGGACTGGCACTGAAGCTTTCTTT. Protein sequence: CASSQAPRGTGTEAFF.

The rearrangement uses TRBV6-6 and TRBJ2-3, with D possibly being TRBD2 (5 bases). The CDR3 totals 11 residues. Germline V gene lookup returns CDR1 MNHNY and CDR2 SVGAGI (reference sequence). The ends were cut back, 8 bases at V and 5 bases at J, with 8 bases in the middle. The CDR3, as DNA: TGTGCCAGCGACGAGGGAGATACGCAGTATTTT. Protein sequence: CASDEGDTQYF.

The genes are TRBV5-4 and TRBJ1-1, with D possibly being TRBD1 (5 bases). The CDR3 sequence is 12 residues long. With 4 bases removed from V and 8 bases from J, the gap between germline ends came to 12 bases. Germline CDR1 and CDR2: SGHNT and YYREEE (reference sequence). DNA for the CDR3: TGTGCCAGCAGCCTGGCTCAGGGAGAAGCTTTCTTT. It specifies CASSLAQGEAFF.

This rearrangement joins TRBV5-4 to TRBJ1-2, with D tentatively TRBD1 (6 bases). This CDR3 has 15 amino acids. With 2 bases removed from V and 5 bases from J, the gap between germline ends came to 16 bases. Germline CDR1 reads SGHNT; CDR2 reads YYREEE (reference sequence). The CDR3 bases are TGTGCCAGCAGCTTTGTATTCAGGGGTTCTTATGGCTACACCTTC. Translation: CASSFVFRGSYGYTF.

The rearrangement uses TRBV5-1 and TRBJ1-1, with D uncertain. CDR3 size: 12 residues. Germline loops: CDR1 SGHRS, CDR2 YFSETQ. Trimming shortened V by 6 bases and J by 7 bases, and 13 bases separated the two germline ends. The CDR3: CASTGVESEAFF. In DNA form, the CDR3 reads TGCGCCAGCACGGGAGTGGAGAGTGAAGCTTTCTTT.

Here the CDR3 reads CASTPGGFDGYTF. The CDR3 DNA reads TGTGCCAGCACCCCGGGAGGCTTTGATGGCTACACCTTC. V and J are TRBV6-2 or TRBV6-3 and TRBJ1-2; D gene uncertain. Germline V gene lookup returns CDR1 MNHEY and CDR2 SVGEGT. The CDR3 totals 13 residues. Trimming stripped 7 bases from V and 6 bases from J, with 15 bases between.

In the case of this clone: At one of its ends the junction is not consistent with the germline gene, which may arise from a read error. This rearrangement joins TRBV7-8 to TRBJ2-3; 12 bases line up with TRBD2. Germline CDR1 SGHVS, CDR2 FQNEAQ. This CDR3 contains 16 residues. CDR3 amino acids: CASSLAGGPITDTQYF. The CDR3 region has the DNA TGTGCCAGCAGCCTAGCGGGAGGGCCGATCACAGATACGCAGTATTTT.

V and J are TRBV10-3 and TRBJ2-1; 9 positions match TRBD2. The CDR3 spans 15 residues. CDR1 and CDR2 (germline): ENHRY, SYGVKD. J was trimmed by 7 bases and V by 4 bases; bases with no gene match: 8. In nucleotides, the CDR3 is TGTGCCATCAGTGGGTTCAGCGGGAGGAGAAATGAGCAGTTCTTC. Translated: CAISGFSGRRNEQFF.

This clone was seen more than once but under ten times. This chain connects TRBV24-1 to TRBJ2-3; D call uncertain. CDR1 KGHDR and CDR2 SFDVKD come from the germline V gene. The length of the CDR3 is 13 residues. V dropped 3 bases and J dropped 5 bases, with 8 bases sitting between them. The CDR3 loop is CATSDTYQDTQYF. CDR3 in DNA: TGTGCCACCAGTGATACATATCAAGATACGCAGTATTTT.

In its sample, this clone was seen a few times. The genes are TRBV27 and TRBJ2-7; 9 bases agree with TRBD2. Looked up from germline, CDR1 is MNHEY and CDR2 is SMNVEV (reference sequence). After removal of 6 bases from V and 6 bases from J, the junction contained 12 bases not matched to a gene. The length of the CDR3 is 15 residues. CDR3 nucleotide sequence: TGTGCCAGCAGAACCTGGGGAGGGACTAGCAGCGAGCAGTACTTC. Translating it yields CASRTWGGTSSEQYF.

The chain combines TRBV7-2 with TRBJ2-2; D is perhaps TRBD2 (7 bases). V lost 1 base and J 6 bases, leaving 12 bases between the germline ends. This CDR3 is 15 amino acids long. Germline CDR1 SGHTA, CDR2 FQGNSA. The CDR3 protein is CASSLDLGGAGELFF. The CDR3 nucleotides are TGTGCCAGCAGCTTAGACTTAGGGGGGGCCGGGGAGCTGTTTTTT. The variable domain in full, completed from reference TRBV7-2 and TRBJ2-2, reads GAGVSQSPSNKVTEKGKDVELRCDPISGHTALYWYRQSLGQGLEFLIYFQGNSAPDKSGLPSDRFSAERTGGSVSTLTIQRTQQEDSAVYLCASSLDLGGAGELFFGEGSRLTVL.

J is TRBJ2-7 and V is TRBV3-1 (or the pseudogene TRBV3-2); 8 positions match TRBD1. The V and J ends lost 0 bases and 10 bases, in that order; junction bases with no gene match: 20. CDR1 is LGHDT and CDR2 is YNNKEL in the germline V gene (reference sequence). The CDR3 contains 18 residues. This CDR3 reads CASSQEIPGTGHLAGQYF. CDR3 in DNA: TGTGCCAGCAGCCAAGAAATCCCCGGGACAGGTCACCTCGCTGGACAGTACTTC.

Comment on this clone: Other DNA sequences in the same sample also yield this CDR3. This chain joins TRBV7-3 and TRBJ2-3, with a weak D call TRBD2 (5 bases). The V gene's germline CDR1 is SGHTA and CDR2 FQGTGA. The CDR3 covers 12 residues. Between the trimmed V and J ends, which lost 4 bases and 6 bases, there was a span of 8 bases. The CDR3 DNA reads TGTGCCAGCAGCTCCACGGGGGATACGCAGTATTTT. Translation gives CASSSTGDTQYF.

This clone was seen a handful of times. The rearrangement joins TRBV9 to TRBJ1-2, with a tentative D call TRBD1 (6 bases). CDR1 and CDR2 from the germline V gene are SGDLS and YYNGEE. The CDR3 is 14 amino acids. V shed 3 bases and J shed 7 bases, with 16 bases lying between them. The CDR3 sequence: CASSGTSGVGGYTF. CDR3 nucleotide sequence: TGTGCCAGCAGCGGCACATCAGGGGTTGGTGGCTACACCTTC.

This chain links TRBV27 with TRBJ2-7; D unresolved. The germline CDR1 and CDR2 sequences are MNHEY and SMNVEV (reference sequence). The CDR3 totals 13 residues. V dropped 0 bases and J dropped 5 bases, with 8 bases sitting between them. The CDR3 spells CASSLSMGHEQYF. CDR3 sequence (DNA): TGTGCCAGCAGTTTATCGATGGGCCACGAGCAGTACTTC.

This chain joins TRBV4-1 and TRBJ1-2; unclear D gene. Germline lookup yields CDR1 MGHRA and CDR2 YSYEKL. Trimming shortened V by 0 bases and J by 0 bases, and 8 bases separated the two germline ends. The CDR3 runs to 15 residues. The CDR3 bases are TGCGCCAGCAGCCAAGATATTACAGCTAACTATGGCTACACCTTC. This sequence encodes CASSQDITANYGYTF.

The chain uses TRBV10-3 and TRBJ2-6, with a weak D call TRBD2 (5 bases). CDR3 length: 15 amino acids. Per germline, CDR1 ENHRY and CDR2 SYGVKD. V lost 7 bases and J 2 bases, leaving 12 bases between the germline ends. The CDR3 is CAINLRETGANVLTF. The CDR3 DNA follows: TGTGCCATCAATTTGAGGGAGACTGGGGCCAACGTCCTGACTTTC.

CDR3 sequence: CASSPGQSSGNTIYF. DNA for the CDR3: TGTGCCAGCAGCCCAGGACAGTCCTCTGGAAACACCATATATTTT. This sequence joins TRBV7-9 and TRBJ1-3, with D perhaps TRBD1 (6 bases). The CDR3 contains 15 residues. CDR1 and CDR2 from the germline V gene are SEHNR and FQNEAQ (reference sequence). V lost 5 bases and J 0 bases, leaving 11 bases between the germline ends.